The sequence of this TCR beta chain was determined in a study of CD8 T cells in ankylosing spondylitis. The CDR3 length is 16 residues. Trimming stripped 1 base from V and 6 bases from J, with 16 bases between. Germline V gene data show CDR1 as SGHRS and CDR2 as YFSETQ. This clonotype has a count of ten or more. Its antigen remains unknown. Findings and caveats of the study: A motif of 8 or 9 highly homologous TCR beta variants was seen as apparently characteristic of ankylosing spondylitis blood.

In TCRdb, the 5' RACE reads were re-called with MiXCR into one record per CDR3 protein. The table has around 540,000 distinct CDR3 sequences, 10% to 15% seen once. The chain employs TRBV5-1 and TRBJ2-2; D not certain. Sequenced sample: blood, either unsorted or a sorted T cell fraction (not recorded which). This receptor was taken from a male donor with ankylosing spondylitis. CDR3 sequence (DNA): TGCGCCAGCAGCTTGAGAACGAGGAGCGTAGCCGGGGAGCTGTTTTTT. Its translation is CASSLRTRSVAGELFF.